Shown below are 16 T cell receptor beta chains from a single sample sequenced in a study of blood T cell repertoires in COVID-19. The data were produced by immunoSEQ multiplex PCR, yet TCRdb's version contains in-frame clones alone and is incomplete. This sample carries 350,000 to 400,000 clones, roughly 90% of them seen once, and the ten largest clones take about 7%. Sample: peripheral blood. The receptors here all came from a woman in her sixties or seventies with COVID-19, enrolled during active disease.

In this sample, this clone turned up a few times. The chain combines TRBV15 with TRBJ2-3, with 12 bases identical to TRBD2. Germline V gene sequence: CDR1 LNHNV, CDR2 YYDKDF (reference sequence). CDR3 length: 18 amino acids. V lost 3 bases to trimming and J lost 5 bases; unmatched junction nucleotides: 12. DNA of the CDR3: TGTGCCACCAGCAGCGACTCCCTCGGACTAGCGGGGTTAGATACGCAGTATTTT. It specifies CATSSDSLGLAGLDTQYF. The complete variable domain, with remaining parts taken from reference TRBV15 and TRBJ2-3, reads DAMVIQNPRYQVTQFGKPVTLSCSQTLNHNVMYWYQQKSSQAPKLLFHYYDKDFNNEADTPDNFQSRRPNTSFCFLDIRSPGLGDTAMYLCATSSDSLGLAGLDTQYFGPGTRLTVL.

Only a few counts were recorded for this clone. This chain connects TRBV5-1 to TRBJ2-7; possibly TRBD1 for D (5 bases). V lost 0 bases and J 6 bases, leaving 25 bases between the germline ends. CDR3 size: 18 residues. Germline CDR1 and CDR2: SGHRS and YFSETQ. The CDR3 DNA reads TGCGCCAGCAGCTTGGCCCCTACAAGGGGAACAGTACTATTCGAGCAGTACTTC. The encoded protein is CASSLAPTRGTVLFEQYF.

This chain uses TRBV7-3 with TRBJ2-5; a possible D gene is TRBD2 (5 bases). Germline V CDR1 and CDR2: SGHTA, FQGTGA. The CDR3 covers 15 residues. V lost 0 bases, J lost 5 bases, and 13 bases lay in between. The CDR3 sequence: CASSLTGKFRETQYF. The CDR3 DNA is TGTGCCAGCAGCTTAACCGGGAAGTTTCGGGAGACCCAGTACTTC.

The chain is built from TRBV7-9 and TRBJ2-7; 10 positions agree with TRBD1. Trimming at V came to 6 bases and at J to 6 bases, leaving 11 bases not matched to a gene. Germline V gene sequence: CDR1 SEHNR, CDR2 FQNEAQ (reference sequence). The CDR3 runs to 15 residues. In DNA form, the CDR3 reads TGTGCCAGCAGGTCCGGACAGGGGGTCGCCTCCGAGCAGTACTTC. This codes for CASRSGQGVASEQYF. Filled out from reference TRBV7-9 and TRBJ2-7, the complete variable domain reads DTGVSQNPRHKITKRGQNVTFRCDPISEHNRLYWYRQTLGQGPEFLTYFQNEAQLEKSRLLSDRFSAERPKGSFSTLEIQRTEQGDSAMYLCASRSGQGVASEQYFGPGTRLTVT.

J is TRBJ2-5 and V is TRBV25-1; 10 positions agree with TRBD2. Germline V gene lookup returns CDR1 MGHDK and CDR2 SYGVNS. The CDR3 loop spans 17 amino acids. V lost 1 base to trimming and J lost 5 bases; unmatched junction nucleotides: 10. For the CDR3, the DNA is TGTGCCAGCAGTGAATGCGAGCGGGGGGGGCTCGAGGAGACCCAGTACTTC. Protein product: CASSECERGGLEETQYF. Using reference TRBV25-1 and TRBJ2-5 for the parts outside the CDR3, the full variable domain is EADIYQTPRYLVIGTGKKITLECSQTMGHDKMYWYQQDPGMELHLIHYSYGVNSTEKGDLSSESTVSRIRTEHFPLTLESARPSHTSQYLCASSECERGGLEETQYFGPGTRLLVL.

The chain couples TRBV6-1 to TRBJ2-7; 7 nucleotides agree with TRBD1. The V and J ends lost 1 base and 3 bases, in that order; junction bases with no gene match: 3. Germline V gene data show CDR1 as MNHNS and CDR2 as SASEGT. The CDR3 is 14 residues long. CDR3 DNA: TGTGCCAGCAGTGAAGGGGCAGGGGGCTACGAGCAGTACTTC. Residues: CASSEGAGGYEQYF.

The V gene is TRBV27, the J gene TRBJ1-2; no clear D. The germline V and J ends were trimmed by 3 bases and 1 base, with 6 bases remaining between them. Looked up from germline, CDR1 is MNHEY and CDR2 is SMNVEV (reference sequence). The CDR3 totals 13 residues. The CDR3 protein is CASSFVGNYGYTF. The CDR3 DNA is TGTGCCAGCAGTTTCGTCGGTAACTATGGCTACACCTTC.

This sequence joins TRBV5-1 and TRBJ2-2, with 7 bases that match TRBD1. This CDR3 spans 13 amino acids. V trimming: 4 bases; J trimming: 7 bases; junction bases outside the gene matches: 4. Germline assignment: CDR1 SGHRS and CDR2 YFSETQ. In nucleotides, the CDR3 is TGCGCCAGCAGCGAACAGGGGCACGGGGAGCTGTTTTTT. The encoded protein is CASSEQGHGELFF. The full variable domain, rest sourced from reference TRBV5-1 and TRBJ2-2, is KAGVTQTPRYLIKTRGQQVTLSCSPISGHRSVSWYQQTPGQGLQFLFEYFSETQRNKGNFPGRFSGRQFSNSRSEMNVSTLELGDSALYLCASSEQGHGELFFGEGSRLTVL.

V is TRBV13 and J is TRBJ2-3, with 7 positions matching TRBD2. Per the germline V gene, CDR1 is PRHDT and CDR2 is FYEKMQ (reference sequence). This CDR3 comprises 16 residues. The V gene end was trimmed by 2 bases and the J gene end by 2 bases; junction bases not matched to a gene: 7. CDR3: CASSLYSGLSTDTQYF. As DNA, the CDR3 is TGTGCCAGCAGCTTATATAGCGGGCTCTCCACAGATACGCAGTATTTT.

V gene TRBV12-3 or TRBV12-4 combines with J gene TRBJ1-1; tentatively, D is TRBD1 (6 bases). The CDR3 consists of 13 residues. V gave up 5 bases and J gave up 0 bases, with 7 bases separating them. CDR3 amino acids: CASSQGLNTEAFF. In nucleotides, the CDR3 is TGTGCCAGCAGTCAGGGGTTGAACACTGAAGCTTTCTTT.

In nucleotides, the CDR3 is TGTGCCAGCAGTCGGACAGGGACGGATGGCTACACCTTC. It translates to CASSRTGTDGYTF. The genes are TRBV6-5 and TRBJ1-2, with 8 bases that match TRBD1. Unmatched junction bases numbered 5, after V lost 5 bases and J lost 6 bases. From germline, CDR1 is MNHEY and CDR2 SVGAGI. This CDR3 has 13 residues.

This chain links TRBV2 with TRBJ2-7; tentative D call: TRBD2 (6 bases). The CDR3 spans 13 residues. Germline V gene lookup returns CDR1 SNHLY and CDR2 FYNNEI. The V gene lost 8 bases and the J gene lost 3 bases, with 14 bases spanning the gap. In DNA form, the CDR3 reads TGTGCCAGCTTAGGAGGGAGAGACTACGAGCAGTACTTC. Amino acid sequence: CASLGGRDYEQYF.

This chain connects TRBV30 to TRBJ1-6; no clear D gene. The CDR3 has 13 residues. The germline V and J ends were trimmed by 3 bases and 6 bases, with 9 bases remaining between them. Germline lookup yields CDR1 GTSNPN and CDR2 SVGIG (reference sequence). Here the CDR3 DNA reads TGTGCCTGGAGCAGCGGGCTTAATTCACCCCTCCACTTT. Protein sequence: CAWSSGLNSPLHF.

The chain joins TRBV6-5 to TRBJ2-7; 7 positions agree with TRBD2. V shed 4 bases, J shed 0 bases, and the junction held 3 bases outside the gene matches. The CDR3 consists of 14 residues. Germline V CDR1 and CDR2: MNHEY, SVGAGI. CDR3 nucleotide sequence: TGTGCCAGCAGTTCCCTAGCGGTCTCCTACGAGCAGTACTTC. It specifies CASSSLAVSYEQYF.

In this sample, this clone turned up once. V and J are TRBV27 and TRBJ2-7; 8 bases are shared with TRBD1. The germline gives CDR1 MNHEY, CDR2 SMNVEV (reference sequence). CDR3 length: 16 amino acids. Trimming took 1 base from V and 4 from J; bases not matched to a gene: 9. The CDR3 sequence: CASSLYGPDREYEQYF. The CDR3 nucleotides are TGTGCCAGCAGTTTATACGGGCCGGACAGGGAGTACGAGCAGTACTTC.

As for this clone: At the DNA level, this CDR3 is encoded by other sequences in the same sample as well. This sequence joins TRBV7-2 and TRBJ2-2, with TRBD1 matching 8 bases. After removal of 2 bases from V and 5 bases from J, the junction contained 4 bases not matched to a gene. Germline CDR1 SGHTA, CDR2 FQGNSA. The CDR3 is made up of 15 amino acids. CDR3: CASSLQGAGTGELFF. The CDR3 DNA sequence: TGTGCCAGCAGCTTACAGGGGGCGGGGACCGGGGAGCTGTTTTTT.